Each of the 25 T cell receptor beta chains below was sequenced from the same sample in a study of blood T cell repertoires in COVID-19. Repertoires were generated with immunoSEQ multiplex PCR, while TCRdb's copy carries only in-frame clones and drops some. The data show roughly 130,000 clones, 79% seen once. Specimen: peripheral blood. The receptors were sampled from a woman in her seventies with COVID-19, enrolled during active disease.

The gene calls are TRBV9 and TRBJ2-5, with 9 nucleotides matching TRBD2. Trimming took 4 bases from V and 5 from J; bases not matched to a gene: 15. This CDR3 is built from 17 residues. CDR1 is SGDLS and CDR2 is YYNGEE in the germline V gene. CDR3 amino acids: CASSPREGGGGRETQYF. The CDR3 nucleotides are TGTGCCAGCAGCCCCCGGGAAGGCGGGGGGGGCCGGGAGACCCAGTACTTC.

This clone came up once. V and J are TRBV11-3 and TRBJ2-3; 7 bases fit TRBD1. This CDR3 is 15 amino acids long. With V trimmed by 5 bases and J by 1 base, 6 bases remained unmatched. Germline V gives CDR1 SGHNT, CDR2 YENEEA. In DNA form, the CDR3 reads TGTGCCAGCAGCCAGGGGGTCGGCGGCACAGATACGCAGTATTTT. Encoded protein: CASSQGVGGTDTQYF.

This chain joins TRBV30 and TRBJ1-2, with D tentatively TRBD1 (5 bases). Germline assignment: CDR1 GTSNPN and CDR2 SVGIG (reference sequence). Trimming pared 0 bases from V and 8 bases from J, leaving 19 bases between. The CDR3 loop spans 15 amino acids. For the CDR3, the DNA is TGTGCCTGGAGTGTACGCAGGGCCGGGTTTGAGGGCTACACCTTC. This translates into CAWSVRRAGFEGYTF.

This rearrangement joins TRBV11-2 to TRBJ1-1; weak D call: TRBD1 (5 bases). The V gene lost 4 bases and the J gene lost 2 bases, with 11 bases spanning the gap. CDR3 size: 14 residues. Per the germline V gene, CDR1 is SGHAT and CDR2 is FQNNGV. The CDR3 DNA reads TGTGCCAGCAGCTCGCGCGGGGGTAACACTGAAGCTTTCTTT. It specifies CASSSRGGNTEAFF.

There are a few counts of this clone. At one end the junction does not follow the germline gene, possibly because of a read error. The chain combines TRBV7-7 with TRBJ1-1, with TRBD1 as a possible D gene (6 bases). CDR1 and CDR2 from the germline V gene are SSHAT and FNYEAQ (reference sequence). The CDR3 is 13 residues long. CDR3 nucleotide sequence: TGTGCTAGCAGCGTCAAACAGGGCACTGAAGCTTTCTTT. Translating gives CASSVKQGTEAFF.

CDR3 coding DNA: TGCGCCAGCAGCCCCTGGACAGGGGGTAGGGATGAGCAGTTCTTC. It specifies CASSPWTGGRDEQFF. The rearrangement uses TRBV4-1 and TRBJ2-1; the match to TRBD1 covers 10 bases. The CDR3 loop spans 15 amino acids. J was trimmed by 8 bases and V by 4 bases; bases with no gene match: 8. Germline loops: CDR1 MGHRA, CDR2 YSYEKL.

The rearrangement uses TRBV9 and TRBJ2-4, with 8 bases fitting TRBD1. This CDR3 contains 15 residues. Looked up from germline, CDR1 is SGDLS and CDR2 is YYNGEE. V shed 0 bases, J shed 4 bases, and the junction held 3 bases outside the gene matches. The CDR3 is CASSVGTGGKNIQYF. In nucleotides, the CDR3 is TGTGCCAGCAGCGTAGGTACAGGGGGGAAAAACATTCAGTACTTC.

This clone has a single count. This sequence joins TRBV11-2 and TRBJ2-1, with a weak D call TRBD2 (6 bases). The CDR3 sequence is 15 residues long. With 3 bases removed from V and 7 bases from J, the gap between germline ends came to 16 bases. CDR1 is SGHAT, CDR2 FQNNGV, per germline. CDR3 coding DNA: TGTGCCAGCAGCTTCTCGGAGGGCCCCGGTAATGAGCAGTTCTTC. Its protein is CASSFSEGPGNEQFF. The whole variable domain, remainder taken from reference TRBV11-2 and TRBJ2-1, is EAGVAQSPRYKIIEKRQSVAFWCNPISGHATLYWYQQILGQGPKLLIQFQNNGVVDDSQLPKDRFSAERLKGVDSTLKIQPAKLEDSAVYLCASSFSEGPGNEQFFGPGTRLTVL.

This clone was detected only once. This chain joins TRBV2 and TRBJ2-7, with a weak D call TRBD1 (6 bases). Per the germline V gene, CDR1 is SNHLY and CDR2 is FYNNEI. This CDR3 is 14 amino acids long. V lost 6 bases and J lost 0, with 12 bases in between. This chain's CDR3 is CASRRDISSYEQYF. The DNA of the CDR3 is TGTGCCAGCAGACGGGACATCAGCTCCTACGAGCAGTACTTC.

This chain links TRBV7-8 with TRBJ1-2; D not certain. The CDR3 has 15 amino acids. CDR1 is SGHVS and CDR2 is FQNEAQ in the germline V gene. V was pared by 5 bases and J by 2 bases, with 15 bases between. In DNA, the CDR3 is TGTGCCAGCAGCCGAGACCTCAAACTCAACTATGGCTACACCTTC. Translated, it gives CASSRDLKLNYGYTF.

In its sample, this clone was seen a few times. The V and J genes are TRBV27 and TRBJ2-7; TRBD1 aligns across 7 bases. CDR3 size: 19 residues. Trimming at V came to 5 bases and at J to 0 bases, leaving 19 bases not matched to a gene. Germline CDR1 and CDR2: MNHEY and SMNVEV (reference sequence). The CDR3 spells CASSPTGTAARQSSYEQYF. In DNA, the CDR3 is TGTGCCAGCAGTCCTACCGGGACAGCGGCCCGCCAGAGCTCCTACGAGCAGTACTTC.

The chain employs TRBV6-2 or TRBV6-3 and TRBJ1-3; D call uncertain. Trimming left V 2 bases short and J 12 bases short, with 11 bases between. The V gene's germline CDR1 is MNHEY and CDR2 SVGEGT. CDR3 length equals 12 residues. The CDR3 DNA sequence: TGTGCCAGCAGTTACGCGGAGGCGAACATATATTTT. It encodes CASSYAEANIYF.

The gene calls are TRBV11-1 and TRBJ2-5; no reliable D call. V lost 2 bases to trimming and J lost 2 bases, with 15 bases between them. Germline assignment: CDR1 SGHAT and CDR2 FQDESV (reference sequence). CDR3 size: 16 residues. The CDR3 coding sequence is TGTGCCAGCAGCTTAAGTCCAGTTAGCCGACAAGAGACCCAGTACTTC. Translation gives CASSLSPVSRQETQYF.

The chain joins TRBV27 to TRBJ1-1; perhaps TRBD1 as D (6 bases). V shed 6 bases and J shed 4 bases, with 15 bases lying between them. Germline lookup yields CDR1 MNHEY and CDR2 SMNVEV (reference sequence). The length of the CDR3 is 14 residues. The CDR3 loop is CASSLSGGSTEAFF. For the CDR3, the DNA is TGTGCCAGCAGCTTAAGCGGGGGCTCCACTGAAGCTTTCTTT.

The rearrangement uses TRBV6-5 and TRBJ1-6; TRBD1 agrees at 7 bases. Per the germline V gene, CDR1 is MNHEY and CDR2 is SVGAGI. The CDR3 has 14 amino acids. V gave up 7 bases and J gave up 10 bases; unmatched junction bases: 10. DNA for the CDR3: TGTGCCAGCACGGAGGAGACAGGGAAGTCACCCCTCCACTTT. Its protein product is CASTEETGKSPLHF.

The chain is built from TRBV2 and TRBJ1-2, with D unclear. The V gene's germline CDR1 is SNHLY and CDR2 FYNNEI. The germline V and J ends were trimmed by 8 bases and 8 bases, with 15 bases remaining between them. The CDR3 is 12 residues long. The CDR3 DNA is TGTGCCAGCGGACTGAAACCTACGGGCTACACCTTC. Translated, it gives CASGLKPTGYTF. The full variable domain, its missing parts supplied by reference TRBV2 and TRBJ1-2, is EPEVTQTPSHQVTQMGQEVILRCVPISNHLYFYWYRQILGQKVEFLVSFYNNEISEKSEIFDDQFSVERPDGSNFTLKIRSTKLEDSAMYFCASGLKPTGYTFGSGTRLTVV.

The J gene is TRBJ2-7, the V gene TRBV5-1, with D possibly TRBD1 on 7 matching bases. The CDR3 extends over 14 amino acids. V lost 0 bases and J lost 7, with 14 bases in between. Looked up from germline, CDR1 is SGHRS and CDR2 is YFSETQ. CDR3 sequence: CASSLAEGAREQYF. CDR3 DNA sequence: TGCGCCAGCAGCTTGGCGGAGGGGGCGAGGGAGCAGTACTTC.

This sequence joins TRBV19 and TRBJ1-6; 7 bases line up with TRBD1. CDR1 LNHDA and CDR2 SQIVND come from the germline V gene (reference sequence). The length of the CDR3 is 14 residues. Trimming at V came to 5 bases and at J to 5 bases, leaving 3 bases not matched to a gene. The CDR3 here is CASSPGQDNSPLHF. For the CDR3, the DNA is TGTGCCAGTAGTCCCGGACAGGATAATTCACCCCTCCACTTT.

The chain is built from TRBV2 and TRBJ2-7; D call uncertain. This CDR3 is built from 14 residues. CDR1 and CDR2 (germline): SNHLY, FYNNEI. V dropped 7 bases and J dropped 0 bases, with 13 bases sitting between them. This chain's CDR3 is CASTSSGVSYEQYF. CDR3 DNA: TGTGCCAGCACTTCCTCGGGTGTCTCCTACGAGCAGTACTTC. The whole variable domain, remainder taken from reference TRBV2 and TRBJ2-7, is EPEVTQTPSHQVTQMGQEVILRCVPISNHLYFYWYRQILGQKVEFLVSFYNNEISEKSEIFDDQFSVERPDGSNFTLKIRSTKLEDSAMYFCASTSSGVSYEQYFGPGTRLTVT.

The rearrangement uses TRBV14 and TRBJ1-1; tentative D call: TRBD1 (5 bases). This CDR3 spans 14 amino acids. The germline gives CDR1 SGHDN, CDR2 FVKESK. V lost 4 bases and J 5 bases, leaving 14 bases between the germline ends. DNA of the CDR3: TGTGCCAGCAGCCGAATCGCAGGGAGGACTGAAGCTTTCTTT. It specifies CASSRIAGRTEAFF. Combining the CDR3 with reference TRBV14 and TRBJ1-1 gives the whole variable domain EAGVTQFPSHSVIEKGQTVTLRCDPISGHDNLYWYRRVMGKEIKFLLHFVKESKQDESGMPNNRFLAERTGGTYSTLKVQPAELEDSGVYFCASSRIAGRTEAFFGQGTRLTVV.

This clone was seen more than once but under ten times. The chain uses TRBV2 and TRBJ2-7; D is unclear. Trimming removed 6 bases at V and 5 bases at J, with 11 bases between. Germline V lookup: CDR1 SNHLY, CDR2 FYNNEI. The CDR3 contains 12 residues. The CDR3 DNA follows: TGTGCCAGCAGGGGCACGAGAGACGAGCAGTACTTC. Translating it yields CASRGTRDEQYF.

The V and J genes are TRBV7-6 and TRBJ2-2; 7 bases agree with TRBD1. J gave up 6 bases and V 5 bases, and 18 bases lay outside the gene matches. The CDR3 length is 18 residues. The V gene's germline CDR1 is SGHVS and CDR2 FNYEAQ. CDR3 nucleotide sequence: TGTGCCAGCAGCCCCCCCTTAGGCAGGGGGAAATCGGCCGGGGAGCTGTTTTTT. This codes for CASSPPLGRGKSAGELFF. Full variable domain (outside the CDR3, taken from reference TRBV7-6 and TRBJ2-2): GAGVSQSPRYKVTKRGQDVALRCDPISGHVSLYWYRQALGQGPEFLTYFNYEAQQDKSGLPNDRFSAERPEGSISTLTIQRTEQRDSAMYRCASSPPLGRGKSAGELFFGEGSRLTVL.

This sequence joins TRBV5-1 and TRBJ2-6; 8 bases are a match to TRBD1. The germline V gene has CDR1 SGHRS and CDR2 YFSETQ. V shed 8 bases and J 4 bases; nucleotides not matched to a gene: 5. The CDR3 length is 14 residues. In DNA, the CDR3 is TGCGCCAGTGAGCAGGGGGCCGGGGCCAACGTCCTGACTTTC. Its protein is CASEQGAGANVLTF.

The chain recombines TRBV19 with TRBJ1-5; no reliable D call. The germline V gene has CDR1 LNHDA and CDR2 SQIVND (reference sequence). Trimming left V 7 bases short and J 5 bases short, with 18 bases between. This CDR3 has 15 amino acids. CDR3 in DNA: TGTGCCAGTACTCGAGAGGGCGGTGGGTATCAGCCCCAGCATTTT. Amino acids: CASTREGGGYQPQHF.

V gene TRBV20-1 combines with J gene TRBJ1-2, with no clear D. This CDR3 has 12 residues. CDR1 is DFQATT and CDR2 is SNEGSKA in the germline V gene (reference sequence). V lost 6 bases to trimming and J lost 1 base, with 9 bases between them. CDR3 amino acids: CSASRDNYGYTF. Here the CDR3 DNA reads TGCAGTGCCAGTCGGGATAACTATGGCTACACCTTC.